Each of the 24 T cell receptor beta chains below was sequenced from the same sample in a study of Graves' ophthalmopathy and Graves' hyperthyroidism. For repertoire sequencing, the TCR beta CDR3 regions were amplified from RNA transcripts. An opening RT-PCR round employed HTBI primers and preceded a second-round multiplex PCR. TCRdb passed the multiplex PCR reads through MiXCR, listing each CDR3 protein once. The table records around 660,000 distinct CDR3 sequences, more than 40% of them present only once. Sequences were obtained from peripheral blood. Receptors originate from an adult man with Graves' ophthalmopathy.

This clonotype came up many times. The genes are TRBV7-9 and TRBJ2-5, with unresolved D. CDR3 length: 14 residues. The germline V and J ends were trimmed by 5 bases and 0 bases, with 10 bases remaining between them. Germline V gives CDR1 SEHNR, CDR2 FQNEAQ (reference sequence). The CDR3 coding sequence is TGTGCCAGCAGCCAAAGCGAGAACCAAGAGACCCAGTACTTC. This translates into CASSQSENQETQYF. Combining the CDR3 with reference TRBV7-9 and TRBJ2-5 gives the whole variable domain DTGVSQNPRHKITKRGQNVTFRCDPISEHNRLYWYRQTLGQGPEFLTYFQNEAQLEKSRLLSDRFSAERPKGSFSTLEIQRTEQGDSAMYLCASSQSENQETQYFGPGTRLLVL.

The rearrangement uses TRBV5-1 and TRBJ2-2; TRBD2 agrees at 10 bases. Germline values: CDR1 SGHRS, CDR2 YFSETQ. V lost 1 base to trimming and J lost 3 bases; unmatched junction nucleotides: 6. The CDR3 totals 17 residues. CDR3 loop: CASSLLASGGYTGELFF. The CDR3 bases are TGCGCCAGCAGCTTGCTGGCTAGCGGGGGATACACCGGGGAGCTGTTTTTT.

This clonotype was observed a few times. CDR3 residues: CASSDGGGYTF. CDR3 DNA: TGTGCCAGCAGTGATGGGGGCGGCTACACCTTC. The V gene is TRBV25-1, the J gene TRBJ1-2; D is possibly TRBD1 (6 bases). CDR3 length: 11 residues. V was shortened by 3 bases and J by 8 bases, with 7 bases between the two germline ends. CDR1 and CDR2 (germline): MGHDK, SYGVNS.

This chain connects TRBV29-1 to TRBJ1-3; D is unresolved. Trimming pared 6 bases from V and 8 bases from J, leaving 8 bases between. Germline values: CDR1 SQVTM, CDR2 ANQGSEA. This CDR3 region has 10 residues. CDR3: CSVDQDTIYF. The CDR3 DNA reads as TGCAGCGTCGACCAGGACACCATATATTTT.

With regard to this clonotype: A much larger clone lies a single base off, so this may be a read error. The rearrangement uses TRBV20-1 and TRBJ2-7; tentatively, D is TRBD1 or TRBD2 (5 bases each). Germline CDR1 DFQATT, CDR2 SNEGSKA (reference sequence). This CDR3 has 14 amino acids. CDR3 in amino acids: CSARTGTKSYGQYF. The CDR3, as DNA: TGCAGTGCTAGAACTGGGACCAAATCCTACGGGCAGTACTTC.

This clonotype came up many times. The rearrangement uses TRBV12-3 or TRBV12-4 and TRBJ2-5, with 10 bases lining up with TRBD2. The CDR3 runs to 16 residues. Trimming took 3 bases from V and 6 from J; bases not matched to a gene: 10. The chain's CDR3 is CASSFVLAGVGKTQYF. The CDR3 region has the DNA TGTGCCAGCAGTTTCGTCCTAGCGGGAGTAGGAAAGACCCAGTACTTC.

The CDR3, as DNA: TGTGCCAGCAGCTCCCGGACTAGCACAGATACGCAGTATTTT. This translates into CASSSRTSTDTQYF. V gene TRBV7-2 combines with J gene TRBJ2-3; possibly TRBD2 for D (5 bases). CDR1 and CDR2 (germline): SGHTA, FQGNSA. This CDR3 region has 14 residues. Trimming left V 4 bases short and J 0 bases short, with 8 bases between.

The chain couples TRBV11-2 to TRBJ1-1; D ambiguous. V was pared by 1 base and J by 4 bases, with 13 bases between. The CDR3 consists of 15 residues. CDR1 and CDR2 (germline): SGHAT, FQNNGV. CDR3 sequence: CASSLGREPSTEAFF. The CDR3 DNA follows: TGTGCCAGCAGCTTAGGTCGGGAGCCGAGCACTGAAGCTTTCTTT.

The chain recombines TRBV11-1 with TRBJ2-7; 10 positions agree with TRBD1. With 6 bases clipped from V and 2 bases from J, the junction kept 7 bases outside the gene matches. CDR1 is SGHAT, CDR2 FQDESV, per germline (reference sequence). The CDR3 is made up of 15 amino acids. The CDR3: CASRPRQGATYEQYF. Here the CDR3 DNA reads TGTGCCAGCAGACCGCGACAGGGGGCGACCTACGAGCAGTACTTC.

At least ten counts were recorded for this clonotype. The chain couples TRBV20-1 to TRBJ2-5; D uncertain. Germline V gene data show CDR1 as DFQATT and CDR2 as SNEGSKA (reference sequence). This CDR3 has 14 residues. Trimming pared 3 bases from V and 4 bases from J, leaving 15 bases between. In DNA form, the CDR3 reads TGCAGTGCTAGGCGACGGGCGGTCGGAGAGACCCAGTACTTC. Translation gives CSARRRAVGETQYF.

The DNA of the CDR3 is TGCGCCAGCAGCTTGGCCCCGAGCGGGAGTATTGTCGAGCAGTACTTC. It yields the protein CASSLAPSGSIVEQYF. This chain uses TRBV5-1 with TRBJ2-7; 8 nucleotides match TRBD2. CDR1 is SGHRS and CDR2 is YFSETQ in the germline V gene. The CDR3 runs to 16 residues. Trimming at V came to 0 bases and at J to 6 bases, leaving 11 bases not matched to a gene.

The rearrangement uses TRBV2 and TRBJ2-4; TRBD2 matches at 7 bases. The CDR3 has 16 residues. Germline CDR1 is SNHLY and CDR2 is FYNNEI. Trimming cost V 7 bases and J 1 base; bases outside gene matches: 10. Written as DNA, the CDR3 is TGTGCCAGCACCTCCAGCGGGGCCGGGGCCAAAAACATTCAGTACTTC. Amino acids: CASTSSGAGAKNIQYF.

This clonotype has at least ten counts. The chain is built from TRBV2 and TRBJ2-7, with a tentative D call TRBD1 (5 bases). This CDR3 comprises 14 residues. V gave up 4 bases and J gave up 5 bases, with 15 bases separating them. Germline V gene lookup returns CDR1 SNHLY and CDR2 FYNNEI. The CDR3 DNA reads TGTGCCAGCAGTGTTCAAGGGGCGGCCAACGAGCAGTACTTC. Its protein product is CASSVQGAANEQYF.

The table lists this clonotype with many counts. V and J are TRBV4-3 and TRBJ1-2; TRBD1 is a possible D gene (5 bases). CDR1 is LGHNA, CDR2 YSLEER, per germline. The V end was cut by 0 bases, the J end by 5 bases, with 19 bases between. The CDR3 covers 17 residues. In DNA form, the CDR3 reads TGCGCCAGCAGCCAAGATACCAAAAGGGACGTCGGTTATGGCTACACCTTC. Translation gives CASSQDTKRDVGYGYTF.

The chain carries TRBV2 and TRBJ1-5, with TRBD1 as a possible D gene (6 bases). Germline values: CDR1 SNHLY, CDR2 FYNNEI. The CDR3 consists of 12 residues. Trimming cost V 10 bases and J 1 base, with 8 bases left between them. DNA of the CDR3: TGTGCCAACAGGGCAAGCAATCAGCCCCAGCATTTT. The encoded protein is CANRASNQPQHF.

This clonotype was recorded many times. The J gene is TRBJ1-1, the V gene TRBV7-6; D might be TRBD1 (6 bases). The germline CDR1 and CDR2 sequences are SGHVS and FNYEAQ. The CDR3 consists of 15 residues. The ends were cut back, 3 bases at V and 4 bases at J, with 15 bases in the middle. The CDR3 DNA sequence: TGTGCCAGCAGCTTGGGGGGGGCGTTCGCCACTGAAGCTTTCTTT. Its translation: CASSLGGAFATEAFF.

The table lists this clonotype with many counts. This chain uses TRBV2 with TRBJ1-2, with a possible D match to TRBD1 (5 bases). CDR3 length: 14 amino acids. Trimming left V 7 bases short and J 1 base short, with 13 bases between. Germline V gives CDR1 SNHLY, CDR2 FYNNEI. CDR3 in DNA: TGTGCCAGCACCCGGGACGGTATTAACTATGGCTACACCTTC. This encodes CASTRDGINYGYTF.

The V call is TRBV5-1, the J call TRBJ2-7, with 10 bases aligning to TRBD1. Losses at the gene ends were 4 bases for V and 2 bases for J; bases not matched to a gene: 6. Germline CDR1 and CDR2: SGHRS and YFSETQ. The CDR3 runs to 15 residues. CDR3: CASSPWDRGTYEQYF. CDR3 sequence (DNA): TGCGCCAGCAGCCCCTGGGACAGGGGAACCTACGAGCAGTACTTC.

This clonotype was seen a handful of times. V gene TRBV5-1 combines with J gene TRBJ2-2; D unresolved. Germline V gene sequence: CDR1 SGHRS, CDR2 YFSETQ. The CDR3 runs 15 residues. Trimming removed 1 base from V and 5 bases from J, with 12 bases in between. The CDR3 coding sequence is TGCGCCAGCAGCTTGTCTGAAGAACGGACCGGGGAGCTGTTTTTT. It specifies CASSLSEERTGELFF.

In its sample, this clonotype was seen many times. The chain recombines TRBV20-1 with TRBJ1-5; 8 nucleotides agree with TRBD1. The CDR3 contains 15 residues. The ends lost 3 bases at V and 7 bases at J; junction bases unmatched: 11. Germline CDR1 is DFQATT and CDR2 is SNEGSKA (reference sequence). The CDR3 nucleotides read TGCAGTGCTAGTGTGGCCATACAGGGGGGGCAGCCCCAGCATTTT. Its translation is CSASVAIQGGQPQHF.

Remarks on this clonotype: A much larger clone differs by one base, so this may be a read error. The rearrangement links TRBV7-9 to TRBJ2-7; no clear D. Trimming removed 5 bases at V and 3 bases at J, with 17 bases between. The CDR3 consists of 15 residues. Germline assignment: CDR1 SEHNR and CDR2 FQNEAQ (reference sequence). The CDR3 sequence: CASSPRNGPHYEQYF. The CDR3 DNA follows: TGTGCCAGCAGCCCCCGAAACGGACCTCACTACGAGCAGTACTTC.

The chain is built from TRBV24-1 and TRBJ2-3; no reliable D call. This CDR3 has 13 amino acids. The germline V gene encodes CDR1 KGHDR and CDR2 SFDVKD. Deletions cut 10 bases from V and 0 bases from J, with 10 bases between. CDR3 in DNA: TGTGCCACAAGGACCCATAGCACAGATACGCAGTATTTT. Translated: CATRTHSTDTQYF.

As for this clonotype: Given the absence of the conserved phenylalanine or tryptophan at the CDR3 end, a read error is likely. The limits of the CDR3 on the DNA are not certain, so only TCRdb's listed CDR3 is given. The chain is built from TRBV7-9 and TRBJ1-6. CDR1 SEHNR and CDR2 FQNEAQ come from the germline V gene (reference sequence). The CDR3 adds up to 8 amino acids, both ends counted. CDR3 amino acids: CASSPDPT.

This clonotype was counted ten times or more. This rearrangement joins TRBV19 to TRBJ2-5; 9 positions agree with TRBD1. The trim removed 4 bases at V and 4 bases at J, leaving 4 bases unmatched. CDR1 LNHDA and CDR2 SQIVND come from the germline V gene (reference sequence). CDR3 length: 14 residues. For the CDR3, the DNA is TGTGCCAGTAGTACCCAGACAGGGGGAGAGACCCAGTACTTC. Its protein product is CASSTQTGGETQYF.